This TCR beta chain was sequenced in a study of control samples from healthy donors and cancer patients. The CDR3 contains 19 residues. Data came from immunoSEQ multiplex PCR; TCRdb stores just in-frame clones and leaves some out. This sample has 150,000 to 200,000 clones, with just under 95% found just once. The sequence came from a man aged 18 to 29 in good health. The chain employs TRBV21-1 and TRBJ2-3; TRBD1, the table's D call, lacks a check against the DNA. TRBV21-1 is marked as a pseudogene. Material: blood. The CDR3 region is CASSKIFPRTASSTDTQYF. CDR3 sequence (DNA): TGTGCCAGCAGCAAGATCTTTCCCCGGACAGCCTCTAGCACAGATACGCAGTATTTT.